One and the same sample provided the 29 T cell receptor beta chains below, sequenced in a study of blood T cell repertoires in COVID-19. Libraries were prepared by immunoSEQ multiplex PCR; TCRdb keeps only in-frame clonotypes and omits some of them. There are about 71,000 clones in the sample; about 80% occur only once, and roughly 15% lies in the top ten. Specimen: peripheral blood. These receptors were collected from a woman over 75 with acute or convalescent COVID-19.

The V and J genes are TRBV19 and TRBJ1-2; 7 bases line up with TRBD1. Germline values: CDR1 LNHDA, CDR2 SQIVND (reference sequence). The J segment lost 7 bases and the V segment lost 1 base, leaving 3 bases of the junction unmatched. The CDR3 sequence is 13 residues long. For the CDR3, the DNA is TGTGCCAGTAGTATAGGACAGGGCGGTGGCTACACCTTC. Protein: CASSIGQGGGYTF.

The chain joins TRBV3-1 (or the pseudogene TRBV3-2) to TRBJ2-1, with 7 bases matching TRBD2. This CDR3 contains 12 residues. Germline V gives CDR1 LGHDT, CDR2 YNNKEL (reference sequence). V dropped 4 bases and J dropped 13; count of bases not matched to a gene: 7. CDR3 loop: CASSPLAGEQFF. For the CDR3, the DNA is TGTGCCAGCAGCCCCTTGGCGGGAGAACAGTTCTTC.

V gene TRBV7-3 combines with J gene TRBJ2-7, with TRBD2 matching 9 bases. Per the germline V gene, CDR1 is SGHTA and CDR2 is FQGTGA. The CDR3 totals 15 residues. Unmatched junction bases numbered 3, after V lost 0 bases and J lost 3 bases. The CDR3 here is CASSLTSGSYYEQYF. The CDR3 bases are TGTGCCAGCAGCTTAACTAGCGGGAGCTACTACGAGCAGTACTTC. Variable domain in full (rest from reference TRBV7-3 and TRBJ2-7): GAGVSQTPSNKVTEKGKYVELRCDPISGHTALYWYRQSLGQGPEFLIYFQGTGAADDSGLPNDRFFAVRPEGSVSTLKIQRTERGDSAVYLCASSLTSGSYYEQYFGPGTRLTVT.

This clone was recorded only once. V and J are TRBV19 and TRBJ2-2; tentative D call: TRBD2 (6 bases). V was cut by 4 bases and J by 6 bases, with 24 bases left in between. The CDR3 loop spans 18 amino acids. Germline CDR1 is LNHDA and CDR2 is SQIVND (reference sequence). CDR3 nucleotide sequence: TGTGCCAGTAGTAGTGTAGGGCAGTGGATCCCGGGGGCCGGGGAGCTGTTTTTT. Protein product: CASSSVGQWIPGAGELFF.

V is TRBV5-1 and J is TRBJ2-5, with D maybe TRBD2 (6 bases). The CDR3 contains 14 residues. Trimming removed 5 bases from V and 1 base from J, with 12 bases in between. Germline CDR1 reads SGHRS; CDR2 reads YFSETQ. CDR3 DNA: TGCGCCAGCAGATATAGCGGCAGCCAAGAGACCCAGTACTTC. Its protein is CASRYSGSQETQYF.

The sample holds a few counts of this clone. This sequence joins TRBV2 and TRBJ1-1; D unclear. V shed 6 bases and J shed 0 bases, with 11 bases lying between them. In germline, CDR1 is SNHLY, CDR2 FYNNEI. The CDR3 is made up of 14 amino acids. DNA of the CDR3: TGTGCCAGCAGGCAGGCGTCCATGAACACTGAAGCTTTCTTT. Translating gives CASRQASMNTEAFF.

The gene calls are TRBV7-9 and TRBJ2-7, with 7 bases aligning to TRBD1. Germline CDR1 SEHNR, CDR2 FQNEAQ (reference sequence). This CDR3 spans 14 amino acids. V lost 3 bases to trimming and J lost 3 bases; unmatched junction nucleotides: 5. Here the CDR3 DNA reads TGTGCCAGCAGCTTGGGACAGAACAACTACGAGCAGTACTTC. Protein sequence: CASSLGQNNYEQYF.

The chain combines TRBV7-8 with TRBJ1-5, with D tentatively TRBD1 (6 bases). Germline lookup yields CDR1 SGHVS and CDR2 FQNEAQ. The V and J ends lost 2 bases and 4 bases respectively, with 12 bases between them. This CDR3 region has 15 residues. The CDR3 coding sequence is TGTGCCAGCAGCTTAAGTCGGCAGGGGAATCAGCCCCAGCATTTT. It specifies CASSLSRQGNQPQHF.

J is TRBJ1-1 and V is TRBV7-9; TRBD1 aligns across 7 bases. The germline V gene has CDR1 SEHNR and CDR2 FQNEAQ (reference sequence). V shed 7 bases and J 5 bases; nucleotides not matched to a gene: 7. The CDR3 sequence is 13 residues long. For the CDR3, the DNA is TGTGCCAGCACCGACAGGGCGAGGACTGAAGCTTTCTTT. Its protein is CASTDRARTEAFF. Full variable domain (outside the CDR3, taken from reference TRBV7-9 and TRBJ1-1): DTGVSQNPRHKITKRGQNVTFRCDPISEHNRLYWYRQTLGQGPEFLTYFQNEAQLEKSRLLSDRFSAERPKGSFSTLEIQRTEQGDSAMYLCASTDRARTEAFFGQGTRLTVV.

The gene calls are TRBV15 and TRBJ2-7; perhaps TRBD2 as D (6 bases). The CDR3 spans 15 residues. Germline V gene data show CDR1 as LNHNV and CDR2 as YYDKDF (reference sequence). The V end lost 0 bases, the J end lost 1 base, and 10 bases lay between the germline ends. The CDR3, as DNA: TGTGCCACCAGCAGAGAGGGACTGAGATCCTACGAGCAGTACTTC. This translates into CATSREGLRSYEQYF.

V and J are TRBV5-4 and TRBJ2-1, with D maybe TRBD2 (6 bases). The CDR3 runs 13 residues. V lost 2 bases to trimming and J lost 10 bases, with 13 bases between them. In germline, CDR1 is SGHNT, CDR2 YYREEE (reference sequence). The CDR3 loop is CASSFISGAEQFF. CDR3 sequence (DNA): TGTGCCAGCAGCTTCATTAGCGGAGCCGAGCAGTTCTTC.

The chain joins TRBV7-9 to TRBJ2-5; maybe TRBD1 (6 bases). Germline values: CDR1 SEHNR, CDR2 FQNEAQ (reference sequence). The CDR3 has 14 residues. V was clipped by 5 bases and J by 0 bases, with 10 bases between them. Here the CDR3 reads CASSHYRDQETQYF. As DNA, the CDR3 is TGTGCCAGCAGCCATTACAGGGACCAAGAGACCCAGTACTTC.

This chain uses TRBV5-5 with TRBJ2-7; 9 bases align to TRBD2. Trimming at V came to 0 bases and at J to 2 bases, leaving 6 bases not matched to a gene. The CDR3 is made up of 16 amino acids. Germline V gene sequence: CDR1 SGHKS, CDR2 YYEKEE (reference sequence). The CDR3 loop is CASSLGVTSGPYEQYF. The CDR3 nucleotides are TGTGCCAGCAGCTTGGGTGTGACTAGCGGACCCTACGAGCAGTACTTC.

This sequence joins TRBV7-6 and TRBJ2-5; TRBD2 matches at 7 bases. CDR3 length: 12 residues. V was clipped by 5 bases and J by 9 bases; unmatched bases: 6. Germline lookup yields CDR1 SGHVS and CDR2 FNYEAQ. CDR3 amino acids: CASSLGGGAQYF. The CDR3 nucleotides read TGTGCCAGCAGCCTCGGGGGAGGGGCCCAGTACTTC.

The table lists this clone with a few counts. The chain couples TRBV5-1 to TRBJ2-1; 11 nucleotides line up with TRBD2. The junction had 12 bases not matched to a gene; V was cut back by 7 bases and J by 0 bases. The CDR3 contains 18 residues. The germline V gene encodes CDR1 SGHRS and CDR2 YFSETQ. The CDR3 sequence is CASYRGLAGGLSYNEQFF. CDR3 nucleotide sequence: TGCGCCAGCTACAGGGGTCTAGCGGGAGGCCTCTCCTACAATGAGCAGTTCTTC.

The chain carries TRBV6-5 and TRBJ2-1, with D perhaps TRBD2 (6 bases). With 0 bases removed from V and 7 bases from J, the gap between germline ends came to 7 bases. This CDR3 region has 13 residues. Looked up from germline, CDR1 is MNHEY and CDR2 is SVGAGI. The CDR3 nucleotides are TGTGCCAGCAGTTACTCGAGCGGGAATGAGCAGTTCTTC. This codes for CASSYSSGNEQFF.

This chain joins TRBV4-1 and TRBJ2-5; D is uncertain. CDR1 is MGHRA and CDR2 is YSYEKL in the germline V gene. The CDR3 runs 13 residues. V lost 1 base, J lost 1 base, and 4 bases lay in between. The CDR3 nucleotides read TGCGCCAGCAGCCAAGGAGTCCAAGAGACCCAGTACTTC. This gives the protein CASSQGVQETQYF.

CDR3 residues: CASGFCKRPGQPNYEQYF. In DNA form, the CDR3 reads TGTGCTAGTGGTTTTTGTAAACGCCCGGGACAACCCAACTACGAGCAGTACTTC. This chain links TRBV12-5 with TRBJ2-7; TRBD1 is a possible D gene (6 bases). There are 18 residues in the CDR3. V was clipped by 3 bases and J by 3 bases, with 24 bases between them. The germline V gene encodes CDR1 LGHNT and CDR2 FRNRAP.

V is TRBV6-5 and J is TRBJ2-1, with 8 nucleotides matching TRBD1. The CDR3 length is 14 residues. Germline CDR1 reads MNHEY; CDR2 reads SVGAGI. V was clipped by 6 bases and J by 1 base; unmatched bases: 2. For the CDR3, the DNA is TGTGCCAGCAGGGGGGACAGGTCCTACAATGAGCAGTTCTTC. Translating gives CASRGDRSYNEQFF.

The V gene is TRBV29-1, the J gene TRBJ1-5; D may be TRBD1 (5 bases). The CDR3 totals 14 residues. V lost 7 bases and J 1 base, leaving 14 bases between the germline ends. Germline V gene data show CDR1 as SQVTM and CDR2 as ANQGSEA. CDR3 in DNA: TGCAGCGCCGGGTGGGGGGGGAGCAATCAGCCCCAGCATTTT. This gives the protein CSAGWGGSNQPQHF.

The chain joins TRBV5-1 to TRBJ2-3; 12 bases map to TRBD2. Germline V lookup: CDR1 SGHRS, CDR2 YFSETQ. V shed 5 bases and J 8 bases; nucleotides not matched to a gene: 12. CDR3 length: 16 residues. The CDR3 sequence: CASRRRLAGDVGTQYF. The CDR3 region has the DNA TGCGCCAGCAGACGCCGACTAGCGGGAGACGTTGGTACGCAGTATTTT.

J is TRBJ2-7 and V is TRBV2; 8 bases are a match to TRBD1. Trimming took 7 bases from V and 5 from J; bases not matched to a gene: 4. The CDR3 consists of 12 residues. The germline CDR1 and CDR2 sequences are SNHLY and FYNNEI. The CDR3 bases are TGTGCCAGCACCCGGGACAGGAACGAGCAGTACTTC. This gives the protein CASTRDRNEQYF.

The chain joins TRBV20-1 to TRBJ2-2; 11 bases line up with TRBD2. Germline lookup yields CDR1 DFQATT and CDR2 SNEGSKA (reference sequence). Losses at the gene ends were 3 bases for V and 5 bases for J; bases not matched to a gene: 8. The CDR3 is 16 residues long. CDR3: CSASVLAGGLTGELFF. The CDR3 DNA reads as TGCAGTGCTAGTGTGCTAGCGGGAGGTTTGACCGGGGAGCTGTTTTTT.

The V gene is TRBV5-4, the J gene TRBJ1-6; tentatively, D is TRBD1 (5 bases). The length of the CDR3 is 14 residues. V was clipped by 5 bases and J by 7 bases, with 13 bases between them. Germline CDR1 is SGHNT and CDR2 is YYREEE (reference sequence). CDR3 sequence reads: CASRWGGENSPLHF. CDR3 bases: TGTGCCAGCAGGTGGGGGGGTGAAAATTCACCCCTCCACTTT.

This clone was observed once. This chain connects TRBV29-1 to TRBJ1-1; D gene uncertain. V was trimmed by 4 bases and J by 0 bases, leaving 9 bases between them. The V gene's germline CDR1 is SQVTM and CDR2 ANQGSEA. The CDR3 runs to 13 residues. This CDR3 is CSVGGVLNTEAFF. The CDR3 region has the DNA TGCAGCGTTGGAGGTGTCCTGAACACTGAAGCTTTCTTT.

Worth noting for this clone: The sample contains more than one DNA sequence encoding this CDR3. The rearrangement joins TRBV27 to TRBJ2-1; 7 nucleotides match TRBD2. This CDR3 has 14 amino acids. J gave up 3 bases and V 7 bases, and 6 bases lay outside the gene matches. Germline assignment: CDR1 MNHEY and CDR2 SMNVEV (reference sequence). In DNA form, the CDR3 reads TGTGCCAGCACCACGGGCGGGAGCTACAATGAGCAGTTCTTC. Translation: CASTTGGSYNEQFF.

The chain has TRBV7-2 and TRBJ2-7; 7 bases line up with TRBD2. CDR1 and CDR2 (germline): SGHTA, FQGNSA. CDR3 length: 15 residues. V shed 4 bases, J shed 4 bases, and the junction held 10 bases outside the gene matches. As DNA, the CDR3 is TGTGCCAGCAGCTGGGAAACTAGCGCCTATTACGAGCAGTACTTC. As protein: CASSWETSAYYEQYF.

The chain links TRBV11-2 to TRBJ1-2; weak D call: TRBD1 (5 bases). CDR1 is SGHAT and CDR2 is FQNNGV in the germline V gene. The CDR3 covers 14 residues. V shed 3 bases and J shed 7 bases, with 15 bases lying between them. In DNA, the CDR3 is TGTGCCAGCAGCTTTGCGGGGCGGTCTGGTGGCTACACCTTC. Amino acids: CASSFAGRSGGYTF.

The chain has TRBV11-2 and TRBJ2-7; 12 bases align to TRBD2. With V trimmed by 3 bases and J by 6 bases, 12 bases remained unmatched. The CDR3 totals 17 residues. Per the germline V gene, CDR1 is SGHAT and CDR2 is FQNNGV. Written as DNA, the CDR3 is TGTGCCAGCAGCTTTAGACTAGCGGGAGAGCCAGGGACCGAGCAGTACTTC. Translation gives CASSFRLAGEPGTEQYF.